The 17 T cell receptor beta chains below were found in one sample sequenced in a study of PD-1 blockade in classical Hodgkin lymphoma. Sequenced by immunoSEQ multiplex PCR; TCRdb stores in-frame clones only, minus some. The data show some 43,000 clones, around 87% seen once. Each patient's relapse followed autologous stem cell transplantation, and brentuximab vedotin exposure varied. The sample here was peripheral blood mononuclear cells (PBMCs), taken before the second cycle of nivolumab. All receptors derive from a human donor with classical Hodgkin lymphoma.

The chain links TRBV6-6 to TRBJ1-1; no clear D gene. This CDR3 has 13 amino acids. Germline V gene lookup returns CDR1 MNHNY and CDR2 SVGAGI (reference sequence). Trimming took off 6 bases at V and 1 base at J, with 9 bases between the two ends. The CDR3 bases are TGTGCCAGCAGCTTGGACCGGAACACTGAAGCTTTCTTT. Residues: CASSLDRNTEAFF.

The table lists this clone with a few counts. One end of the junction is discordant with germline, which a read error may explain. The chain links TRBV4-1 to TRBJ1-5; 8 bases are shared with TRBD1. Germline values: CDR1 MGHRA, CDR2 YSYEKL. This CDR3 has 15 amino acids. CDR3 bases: TGCGCCAGCAGCCAAGAAGACAGGGGCAACCAGCCCCAGCATTTT. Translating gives CASSQEDRGNQPQHF.

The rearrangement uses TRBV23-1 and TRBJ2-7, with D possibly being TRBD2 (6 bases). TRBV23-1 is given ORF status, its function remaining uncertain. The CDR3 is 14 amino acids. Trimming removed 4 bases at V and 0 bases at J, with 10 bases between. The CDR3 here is CASSPGTHSYEQYF. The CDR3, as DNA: TGCGCCAGCAGTCCGGGGACTCACTCCTACGAGCAGTACTTC.

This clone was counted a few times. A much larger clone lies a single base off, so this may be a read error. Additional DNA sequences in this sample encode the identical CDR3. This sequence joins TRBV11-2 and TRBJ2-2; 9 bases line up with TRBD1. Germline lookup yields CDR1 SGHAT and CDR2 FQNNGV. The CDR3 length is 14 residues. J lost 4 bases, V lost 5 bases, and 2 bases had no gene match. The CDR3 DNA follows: TGTGCCAGCAGCCTGGGACAGGGCACCGGGGAGCTGTTTTTT. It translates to CASSLGQGTGELFF.

In DNA form, the CDR3 reads TGTGCCAGCAGCTTAATTAGGGGTCGACGGGGCACCGGGGAGCTGTTTTTT. This codes for CASSLIRGRRGTGELFF. The rearrangement joins TRBV7-3 to TRBJ2-2; D possibly matches TRBD1 or TRBD2 (5 bases each). V was trimmed by 1 base and J by 4 bases, leaving 16 bases between them. The CDR3 totals 17 residues. CDR1 and CDR2 (germline): SGHTA, FQGTGA. Full variable domain (rest looked up from reference TRBV7-3 and TRBJ2-2): GAGVSQTPSNKVTEKGKYVELRCDPISGHTALYWYRQSLGQGPEFLIYFQGTGAADDSGLPNDRFFAVRPEGSVSTLKIQRTERGDSAVYLCASSLIRGRRGTGELFFGEGSRLTVL.

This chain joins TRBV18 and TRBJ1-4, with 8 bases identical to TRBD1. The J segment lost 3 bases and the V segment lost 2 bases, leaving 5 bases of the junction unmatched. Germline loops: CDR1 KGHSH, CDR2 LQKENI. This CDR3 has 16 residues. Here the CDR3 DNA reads TGTGCCAGCTCACCAGGGACAGGTTACTCTAATGAAAAACTGTTTTTT. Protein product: CASSPGTGYSNEKLFF.

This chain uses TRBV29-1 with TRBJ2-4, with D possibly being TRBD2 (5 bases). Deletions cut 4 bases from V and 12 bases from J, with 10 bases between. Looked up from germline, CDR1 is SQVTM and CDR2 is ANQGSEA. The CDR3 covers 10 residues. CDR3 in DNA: TGCAGCGTTGTCGAGGGCGATCAGTACTTC. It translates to CSVVEGDQYF.

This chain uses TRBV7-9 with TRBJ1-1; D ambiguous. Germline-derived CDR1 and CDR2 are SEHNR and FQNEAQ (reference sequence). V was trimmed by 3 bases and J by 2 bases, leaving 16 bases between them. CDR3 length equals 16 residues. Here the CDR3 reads CASSLTKITTNTEAFF. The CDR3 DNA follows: TGTGCCAGCAGCTTGACAAAGATCACAACCAACACTGAAGCTTTCTTT.

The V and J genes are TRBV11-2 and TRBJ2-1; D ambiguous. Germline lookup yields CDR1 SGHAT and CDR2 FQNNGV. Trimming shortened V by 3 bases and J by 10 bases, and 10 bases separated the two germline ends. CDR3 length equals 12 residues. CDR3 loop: CASSLGLMEQFF. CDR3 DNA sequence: TGTGCCAGCAGCTTGGGCCTAATGGAGCAGTTCTTC.

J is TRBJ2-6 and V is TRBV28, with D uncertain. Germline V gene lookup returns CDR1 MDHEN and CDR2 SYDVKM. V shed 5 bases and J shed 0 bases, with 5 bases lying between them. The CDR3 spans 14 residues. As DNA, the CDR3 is TGTGCCAGCAGTATGCCCTCTGGGGCCAACGTCCTGACTTTC. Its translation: CASSMPSGANVLTF.

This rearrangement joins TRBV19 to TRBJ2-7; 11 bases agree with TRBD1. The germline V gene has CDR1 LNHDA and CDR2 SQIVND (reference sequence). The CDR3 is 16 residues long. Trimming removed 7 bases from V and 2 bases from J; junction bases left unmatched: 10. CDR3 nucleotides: TGTGCCAGTACCGATTTGGACAGGGGGCCTACCTACGAGCAGTACTTC. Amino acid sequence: CASTDLDRGPTYEQYF.

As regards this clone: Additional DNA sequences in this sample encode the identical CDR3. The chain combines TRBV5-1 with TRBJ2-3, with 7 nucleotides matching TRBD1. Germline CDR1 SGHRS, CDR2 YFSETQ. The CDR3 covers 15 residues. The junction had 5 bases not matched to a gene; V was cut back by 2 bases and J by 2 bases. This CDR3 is CASSLNTGATDTQYF. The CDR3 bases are TGCGCCAGCAGCTTAAACACAGGGGCCACAGATACGCAGTATTTT.

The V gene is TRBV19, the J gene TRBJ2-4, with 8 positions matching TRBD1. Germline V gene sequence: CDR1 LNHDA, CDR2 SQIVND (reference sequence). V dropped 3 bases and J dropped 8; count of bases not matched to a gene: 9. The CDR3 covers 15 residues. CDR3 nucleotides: TGTGCCAGTAGTATCTCCGACAGGGGTAAAGACATTCAGTACTTC. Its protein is CASSISDRGKDIQYF.

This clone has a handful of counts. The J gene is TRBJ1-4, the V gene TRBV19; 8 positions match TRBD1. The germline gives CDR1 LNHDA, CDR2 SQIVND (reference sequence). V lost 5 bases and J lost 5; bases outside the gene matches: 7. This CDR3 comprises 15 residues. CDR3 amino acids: CASSQGTGGNEKLFF. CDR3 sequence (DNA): TGTGCCAGTAGTCAAGGGACAGGAGGGAATGAAAAACTGTTTTTT.

CDR3: CASSLSPGTSGNAHEQFF. Written as DNA, the CDR3 is TGTGCCAGCAGCTTATCTCCCGGGACTAGCGGGAACGCCCATGAGCAGTTCTTC. The chain recombines TRBV7-6 with TRBJ2-1; 13 bases are a match to TRBD2. Germline values: CDR1 SGHVS, CDR2 FNYEAQ. This CDR3 is built from 18 residues. V was pared by 2 bases and J by 8 bases, with 12 bases of the junction left unmatched.

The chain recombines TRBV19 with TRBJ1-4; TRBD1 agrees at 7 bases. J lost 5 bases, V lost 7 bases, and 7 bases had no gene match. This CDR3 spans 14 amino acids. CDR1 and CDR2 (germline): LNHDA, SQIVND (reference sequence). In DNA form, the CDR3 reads TGTGCCAGTAACGACAGGGCTGGGAATGAAAAACTGTTTTTT. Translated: CASNDRAGNEKLFF.

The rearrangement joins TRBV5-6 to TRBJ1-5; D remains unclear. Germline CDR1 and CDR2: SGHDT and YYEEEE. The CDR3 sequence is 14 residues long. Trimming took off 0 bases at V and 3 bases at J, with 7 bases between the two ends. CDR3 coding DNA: TGTGCCAGCAGCTTGGTAGGATTCAATCAGCCCCAGCATTTT. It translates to CASSLVGFNQPQHF.